A selection of T cell receptor beta chains follows, all from one sample in a study of a mutant IDH1 vaccine in newly diagnosed glioma. The assay was immunoSEQ multiplex PCR, and TCRdb's table has in-frame clones only and misses some. The repertoire has about 98,000 clones, over 85% of them found once; the top ten carry 0.56%. The sequences come from PBMCs, collected from a glioma patient treated with radiotherapy, temozolomide or both. These receptors came from a woman between 45 and 65 years old with glioma. Each CDR3 is given with its conserved first and last residue. Fields, in order: J gene, D gene, clone size, V gene, CDR3 protein, CDR3 DNA. The D gene is left open where the match is weak. Some rows mark clone size as missing; the rest say once, few, many or name a class of expanded clone.

TRBJ2-1	-	-	TRBV11-3	CASSFDGRTHYNEQFF	TGTGCCAGCAGCTTTGATGGGAGGACTCACTACAATGAGCAGTTCTTC
TRBJ2-7	TRBD1	-	TRBV5-1	CASSSTGYEQYF	TGCGCCAGCAGCTCGACAGGGTACGAGCAGTACTTC
TRBJ2-7	-	-	TRBV7-8	CASSLDLNRAYEQYF	TGTGCCAGCAGCTTAGACTTGAACAGGGCCTACGAGCAGTACTTC
TRBJ1-1	-	-	TRBV25-1	CASSDPSGNTEAFF	TGTGCCAGCAGTGATCCCTCGGGTAACACTGAAGCTTTCTTT
TRBJ2-2	-	-	TRBV7-8	CASSLRRDNTGELFF	TGTGCCAGCAGCTTGCGCCGGGACAACACCGGGGAGCTGTTTTTT
TRBJ2-7	-	-	TRBV30	CAWSIHEQYF	TGTGCCTGGAGTATCCACGAGCAGTACTTC
TRBJ2-3	TRBD1	-	TRBV5-8	CASPGRGFSTDTQYF	TGTGCCAGCCCGGGCAGGGGGTTTAGCACAGATACGCAGTATTTT
TRBJ2-7	TRBD2	-	TRBV28	CASSWDRPTSGRDGEQYF	TGTGCCAGCAGTTGGGATCGGCCGACTAGCGGGAGGGACGGGGAGCAGTACTTC
TRBJ2-2	TRBD1	-	TRBV10-2	CASRPAWDSPNTGELFF	TGCGCCAGCAGGCCAGCCTGGGACAGCCCGAACACCGGGGAGCTGTTTTTT
TRBJ2-7	-	-	TRBV6-6	CPLPPQEAAEQYF	TGTCCCCTACCCCCCCAGGAGGCAGCCGAGCAGTACTTC
TRBJ1-1	-	once	TRBV7-3	CASSGDRNTEAFF	TGTGCCAGCAGCGGTGACAGGAACACTGAAGCTTTCTTT
TRBJ1-2	TRBD1	-	TRBV4-1	CASSQALQGPVHGYGYTF	TGCGCCAGCAGCCAAGCTCTACAGGGGCCGGTGCATGGCTATGGCTACACCTTC
TRBJ2-5	TRBD2	-	TRBV5-5	CASSSWGGSGQETQYF	TGTGCCAGCAGCTCTTGGGGAGGGAGCGGCCAAGAGACCCAGTACTTC
TRBJ1-6	-	-	TRBV30	CACRGLLRERPLHF	TGTGCCTGCCGCGGGCTACTTCGGGAGAGGCCCCTCCACTTT
TRBJ1-1	-	-	TRBV5-4	CASSLGTVNTEAFF	TGTGCCAGCAGCTTAGGGACGGTGAACACTGAAGCTTTCTTT
TRBJ1-1	-	few	TRBV6-6	CASSYSTVNTEAFF	TGTGCCAGCAGTTACTCGACGGTTAACACTGAAGCTTTCTTT
TRBJ2-5	-	-	TRBV9	CASSVGVEQETQYF	TGTGCCAGCAGCGTAGGGGTCGAGCAAGAGACCCAGTACTTC
TRBJ2-1	TRBD2	once	TRBV9	CANSPTGTSVYNEQFF	TGTGCCAACAGCCCAACCGGGACTAGCGTATACAATGAGCAGTTCTTC
TRBJ1-1	-	-	TRBV19	CASLMNTEAFF	TGTGCCAGTCTCATGAACACTGAAGCTTTCTTT
TRBJ2-7	-	once	TRBV5-1	CASSWSRTEDYEQYF	TGCGCCAGCAGCTGGTCCCGGACGGAGGACTACGAGCAGTACTTC
TRBJ1-1	-	once	TRBV2	CASNWRGEGSNTEAFF	TGTGCCAGCAATTGGCGAGGTGAAGGGTCGAACACTGAAGCTTTCTTT
TRBJ2-3	-	-	TRBV7-9	CASTTLRDFRADTQYF	TGTGCCAGCACGACCCTACGGGATTTCAGGGCAGATACGCAGTATTTT
TRBJ1-1	-	-	TRBV2	CASSDLLGNTEAFF	TGTGCCAGCAGTGATTTGTTAGGGAACACTGAAGCTTTCTTT
TRBJ1-4	-	-	TRBV19	CASIGGWNEKLFF	TGTGCCAGTATCGGGGGCTGGAATGAAAAACTGTTTTTT
TRBJ2-2	-	-	TRBV11-2	CASSSPEAGSTGELFF	TGTGCCAGCAGCTCCCCGGAGGCGGGGTCGACCGGGGAGCTGTTTTTT